This paragraph reports one TCR beta chain. In the original analysis: Amplification with reference gene primers provided the estimates of nucleated cell counts. The data were produced by immunoSEQ multiplex PCR, yet TCRdb's version contains in-frame clones alone and is incomplete. Clone size and the V and J calls come from that table; the DNA yielded D and trimming. The sample lists some 290,000 clones; around 87% were seen once. The sample comes from a study of blood T cell repertoires in COVID-19. About the research overall: Samples taken during acute and convalescent COVID-19 were collected in the United States, Italy and Spain. Sample material is recorded as cDNA or gDNA derived from T cells, B-cell-depleted T cells, or PBMCs.

The clonotype originates from a woman between 50 and 59 years old who had recovered from COVID-19. The sequencing sample was made of peripheral blood.

CDR3 protein: CASSLNAGGGYNEQFF. CDR3 sequence (DNA): TGTGCCAGCAGCTTAAATGCGGGGGGGGGTTACAATGAGCAGTTCTTC. The chain employs TRBV7-2 and TRBJ2-1; 9 positions agree with TRBD2. J gave up 4 bases and V 2 bases, and 6 bases lay outside the gene matches. CDR3 size: 16 residues. In germline, CDR1 is SGHTA, CDR2 FQGNSA.